This TCR beta chain is from a study of cytomegalovirus exposure and HLA in healthy donors. About the study: Out of about 179 million T cells, an earlier analysis found fewer than 140 million unique TCR beta sequences in total.

Points from the study as a whole: TRBV6-2, TRBV6-3 and other indistinguishable V segments were excluded. For most subjects, TCR beta sequences were reported to predict HLA-A and HLA-B alleles with accuracy.

Per the germline V gene, CDR1 is MGHRA and CDR2 is YSYEKL. The trim removed 9 bases at V and 0 bases at J, leaving 4 bases unmatched. This CDR3 spans 13 amino acids. PCR used 60 Vbeta primers and 13 Jbeta primers. The method was immunoSEQ multiplex PCR; TCRdb's version includes in-frame clones alone and lacks a portion of them. The sample records 200,000 to 250,000 clones, 80% to 90% being singletons. Notes on this clone: Its specificity is not known.

The origin of this receptor is a man aged 30 to 39 in good health and CMV-seronegative. Material: PBMCs. J is TRBJ1-1 and V is TRBV4-1, with 7 bases fitting TRBD1. This chain's CDR3 is CASTGEMNTEAFF. The CDR3 bases are TGCGCCAGTACAGGGGAGATGAACACTGAAGCTTTCTTT.